These 8 T cell receptor beta chains came from one sample sequenced in a study of blood T cell repertoires in COVID-19. TCRdb keeps only in-frame clones here, not all; method: immunoSEQ multiplex PCR. In the table there are 30,000 to 35,000 clones, around 85% of which are singletons. Sequencing was performed on peripheral blood. The receptors originated from a human donor with acute or convalescent COVID-19. The donor label of this sample is uncertain.

V usage is TRBV16 and J usage is TRBJ1-5; D is perhaps TRBD1 (5 bases). The CDR3 consists of 15 residues. V shed 0 bases and J shed 2 bases, with 8 bases lying between them. Germline lookup yields CDR1 KGHSY and CDR2 FQNENV. The CDR3 protein is CASSQSTQGNQPQHF. CDR3 bases: TGTGCCAGCAGCCAATCTACACAGGGCAATCAGCCCCAGCATTTT.

This clone was seen only a few times. J is TRBJ1-1 and V is TRBV12-3 or TRBV12-4; D possibly corresponds to TRBD1 (6 bases). The CDR3 contains 13 residues. V was pared by 5 bases and J by 7 bases, with 14 bases between. The CDR3 nucleotides are TGTGCCAGCAGTAGCAGGGGCCCCTATGAAGCTTTCTTT. It specifies CASSSRGPYEAFF.

The chain has TRBV9 and TRBJ2-5; 10 positions agree with TRBD2. The V gene's germline CDR1 is SGDLS and CDR2 YYNGEE. This CDR3 spans 15 amino acids. V shed 0 bases, J shed 5 bases, and the junction held 4 bases outside the gene matches. The chain's CDR3 is CASSVGLAGAETQYF. DNA of the CDR3: TGTGCCAGCAGCGTAGGGCTAGCGGGAGCGGAGACCCAGTACTTC.

The gene calls are TRBV9 and TRBJ2-1; TRBD2 matches 9 bases. CDR1 is SGDLS and CDR2 is YYNGEE in the germline V gene. This CDR3 is 15 amino acids long. Trimming took 1 base from V and 2 from J; bases not matched to a gene: 1. The CDR3 coding sequence is TGTGCCAGCAGCGTACTAGCGGGGACCTACAATGAGCAGTTCTTC. Residues: CASSVLAGTYNEQFF.

The chain has TRBV24-1 and TRBJ1-2; perhaps TRBD1 as D (6 bases). V was pared by 7 bases and J by 6 bases, with 20 bases between. Germline V gives CDR1 KGHDR, CDR2 SFDVKD. The CDR3 runs to 15 residues. This CDR3 is CATRGKTGLDDGYTF. The DNA of the CDR3 is TGTGCCACCAGGGGAAAGACAGGATTGGACGATGGCTACACCTTC.

This chain joins TRBV4-2 and TRBJ2-7, with 12 bases fitting TRBD2. Unmatched junction bases numbered 10, after V lost 1 base and J lost 3 bases. Per the germline V gene, CDR1 is LGHNA and CDR2 is YNFKEQ. This CDR3 contains 18 residues. In nucleotides, the CDR3 is TGTGCCAGCAGCCAAGGTCCGGGGACTAGCGGGCTCTTCTACGAGCAGTACTTC. Its translation is CASSQGPGTSGLFYEQYF.

DNA of the CDR3: TGTGCCAGCAGCTTAGAAGGACAGATATACACTGAAGCTTTCTTT. Amino acid sequence: CASSLEGQIYTEAFF. The chain is built from TRBV11-2 and TRBJ1-1, with D possibly TRBD1 on 6 matching bases. The ends were cut back, 0 bases at V and 3 bases at J, with 11 bases in the middle. The germline gives CDR1 SGHAT, CDR2 FQNNGV. CDR3 size: 15 residues. The complete variable domain, with remaining parts taken from reference TRBV11-2 and TRBJ1-1, reads EAGVAQSPRYKIIEKRQSVAFWCNPISGHATLYWYQQILGQGPKLLIQFQNNGVVDDSQLPKDRFSAERLKGVDSTLKIQPAKLEDSAVYLCASSLEGQIYTEAFFGQGTRLTVV.

This clone was seen more than once but under ten times. CDR3 DNA: TGTGCCAGCAGTTACTCGGGGCCCACCTCTAGCACAGATACGCAGTATTTT. Protein product: CASSYSGPTSSTDTQYF. The chain couples TRBV6-2 or TRBV6-3 to TRBJ2-3; weak D call: TRBD1 (5 bases). The CDR3 is made up of 17 amino acids. Germline loops: CDR1 MNHEY, CDR2 SVGEGT. V lost 0 bases, J lost 0 bases, and 13 bases lay in between.